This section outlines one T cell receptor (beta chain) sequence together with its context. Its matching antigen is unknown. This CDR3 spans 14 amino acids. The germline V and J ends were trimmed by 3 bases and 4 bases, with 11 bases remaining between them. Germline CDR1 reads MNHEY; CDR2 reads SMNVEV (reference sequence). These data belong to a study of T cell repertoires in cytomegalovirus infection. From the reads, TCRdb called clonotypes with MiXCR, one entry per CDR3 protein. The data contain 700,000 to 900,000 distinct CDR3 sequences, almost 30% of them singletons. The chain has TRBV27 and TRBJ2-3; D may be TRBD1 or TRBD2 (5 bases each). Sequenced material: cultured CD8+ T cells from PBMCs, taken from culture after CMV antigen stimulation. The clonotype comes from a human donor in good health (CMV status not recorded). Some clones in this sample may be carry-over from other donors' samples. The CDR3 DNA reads TGTGCCAGCAGTTTGAAGTGGGGACCAGATACGCAGTATTTT. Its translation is CASSLKWGPDTQYF.